The 24 T cell receptor beta chains given below trace back to one sample, sequenced in a study of cytomegalovirus exposure and HLA in healthy donors. Only in-frame clones appear in the TCRdb table, and some are missing; sequencing was by immunoSEQ multiplex PCR. This sample yields 200,000 to 250,000 clones, of which around four fifths are seen a single time; more than 13% belongs to the top ten. The source material was PBMCs. The receptor source for this set is a woman aged 25 to 39 in good health and CMV-seropositive.

In the case of this clone: One end of the junction varies from germline; a read error may be responsible. This chain links TRBV4-1 with TRBJ2-1, with TRBD1 matching 8 bases. From germline, CDR1 is MGHRA and CDR2 YSYEKL. CDR3 length equals 16 residues. The CDR3 nucleotides are TGCGCCAGCAGCCAAGAGACAGGGGAACCCTACAATAAGCAGTTCTTC. This encodes CASSQETGEPYNKQFF.

The V and J genes are TRBV25-1 and TRBJ1-2, with a tentative D call TRBD1 (5 bases). This CDR3 spans 13 amino acids. The ends were cut back, 3 bases at V and 7 bases at J, with 12 bases in the middle. From germline, CDR1 is MGHDK and CDR2 SYGVNS. CDR3 DNA: TGTGCCAGCAGTGATTTGGGGGAGATTGGCTACACCTTC. Translated: CASSDLGEIGYTF.

This chain connects TRBV29-1 to TRBJ1-1, with unresolved D. Per germline, CDR1 SQVTM and CDR2 ANQGSEA. The CDR3 has 13 amino acids. V was cut by 3 bases and J by 0 bases, with 8 bases left in between. For the CDR3, the DNA is TGCAGCGTTGATGACTTCATGAACACTGAAGCTTTCTTT. Its translation is CSVDDFMNTEAFF.

CDR3 protein: CASSSLGAGYGYTF. As DNA, the CDR3 is TGTGCCAGCAGTTCCCTAGGGGCGGGGTATGGCTACACCTTC. The chain couples TRBV6-5 to TRBJ1-2, with D possibly being TRBD1 (5 bases). From germline, CDR1 is MNHEY and CDR2 SVGAGI. There are 14 residues in the CDR3. V lost 4 bases and J 5 bases, leaving 14 bases between the germline ends.

CDR3 DNA: TGTGCCAGCTCCCGATTGGCTAGCGGGAAGTACGAGCAGTACTTC. Its protein product is CASSRLASGKYEQYF. This rearrangement joins TRBV6-1 to TRBJ2-7; 9 bases align to TRBD2. Germline lookup yields CDR1 MNHNS and CDR2 SASEGT. V trimming: 8 bases; J trimming: 4 bases; junction bases outside the gene matches: 12. The CDR3 totals 15 residues.

The genes are TRBV7-9 and TRBJ1-2; TRBD1 might be the D (6 bases). V was pared by 0 bases and J by 7 bases, with 15 bases between. The CDR3 consists of 15 residues. Germline CDR1 reads SEHNR; CDR2 reads FQNEAQ (reference sequence). In nucleotides, the CDR3 is TGTGCCAGCAGCTTAGCGCTGGGGACATTAGGTGGCTACACCTTC. It yields the protein CASSLALGTLGGYTF.

This chain uses TRBV30 with TRBJ1-5; 8 bases fit TRBD1. The CDR3 is 15 amino acids. The germline V gene has CDR1 GTSNPN and CDR2 SVGIG (reference sequence). The V gene end was trimmed by 2 bases and the J gene end by 0 bases; junction bases not matched to a gene: 3. The DNA for the CDR3 is TGTGCCTGGAGTCACAGGGGGAGTAGCAATCAGCCCCAGCATTTT. This translates into CAWSHRGSSNQPQHF.

The chain joins TRBV2 to TRBJ1-5; D is possibly TRBD1 (5 bases). Per germline, CDR1 SNHLY and CDR2 FYNNEI. V lost 6 bases, J lost 0 bases, and 12 bases lay in between. The CDR3 sequence is 15 residues long. CDR3 residues: CASSPRVSSNQPQHF. The CDR3 DNA reads TGTGCCAGCAGCCCCAGGGTCAGTAGCAATCAGCCCCAGCATTTT. Using reference TRBV2 and TRBJ1-5 for the parts outside the CDR3, the full variable domain is EPEVTQTPSHQVTQMGQEVILRCVPISNHLYFYWYRQILGQKVEFLVSFYNNEISEKSEIFDDQFSVERPDGSNFTLKIRSTKLEDSAMYFCASSPRVSSNQPQHFGDGTRLSIL.

In its sample, this clone was seen many times. V usage is TRBV14 and J usage is TRBJ2-2; D is ambiguous. The CDR3 length is 11 residues. Trimming stripped 2 bases from V and 8 bases from J, with 3 bases between. The germline CDR1 and CDR2 sequences are SGHDN and FVKESK. The chain's CDR3 is CASSQQGELFF. CDR3 DNA: TGTGCCAGCAGCCAACAAGGGGAGCTGTTTTTT.

The chain couples TRBV19 to TRBJ1-2, with TRBD1 matching over 10 bases. The V segment lost 5 bases and the J segment 0 bases; nucleotides outside the gene matches: 9. The CDR3 runs 17 residues. Germline-derived CDR1 and CDR2 are LNHDA and SQIVND (reference sequence). CDR3 sequence (DNA): TGTGCCAGTAGTCTCCGGGACAGGGGTAAAGCTAACTATGGCTACACCTTC. As protein: CASSLRDRGKANYGYTF.

The chain couples TRBV11-2 to TRBJ2-3; 7 bases are shared with TRBD2. CDR1 SGHAT and CDR2 FQNNGV come from the germline V gene. The CDR3 has 16 amino acids. Losses at the gene ends were 3 bases for V and 5 bases for J; bases not matched to a gene: 11. CDR3 amino acids: CASSFRGGSGKDTQYF. CDR3 DNA: TGTGCCAGCAGCTTCCGCGGCGGGAGTGGGAAAGATACGCAGTATTTT.

This clone was counted many times. The chain couples TRBV11-2 to TRBJ2-2; D call uncertain. CDR1 and CDR2 from the germline V gene are SGHAT and FQNNGV. V was pared by 0 bases and J by 1 base, with 9 bases between. The CDR3 length is 16 residues. CDR3 loop: CASSLDRVGNTGELFF. In DNA, the CDR3 is TGTGCCAGCAGCTTAGATCGGGTGGGGAACACCGGGGAGCTGTTTTTT. The whole variable domain, filled in from reference TRBV11-2 and TRBJ2-2, reads EAGVAQSPRYKIIEKRQSVAFWCNPISGHATLYWYQQILGQGPKLLIQFQNNGVVDDSQLPKDRFSAERLKGVDSTLKIQPAKLEDSAVYLCASSLDRVGNTGELFFGEGSRLTVL.

The rearrangement uses TRBV4-2 and TRBJ1-4; maybe TRBD1 (6 bases). This CDR3 region has 15 residues. Germline CDR1 LGHNA, CDR2 YNFKEQ. With 0 bases removed from V and 1 base from J, the gap between germline ends came to 6 bases. Written as DNA, the CDR3 is TGTGCCAGCAGCCAAGAACAGGGAACTAATGAAAAACTGTTTTTT. Protein: CASSQEQGTNEKLFF.

The rearrangement uses TRBV19 and TRBJ1-5, with D possibly matching TRBD1 (5 bases). V was shortened by 6 bases and J by 0 bases, with 18 bases between the two germline ends. CDR1 LNHDA and CDR2 SQIVND come from the germline V gene (reference sequence). The CDR3 length is 17 residues. In nucleotides, the CDR3 is TGTGCCAGTAGCAACCGGGGACCGGCTTATAGCAATCAGCCCCAGCATTTT. This gives the protein CASSNRGPAYSNQPQHF.

CDR3 coding DNA: TGTGCCAGCAGCTTAGGGGTTTTGGCTGAAGCTTTCTTT. Protein: CASSLGVLAEAFF. This chain connects TRBV11-2 to TRBJ1-1, with no clear D. The V gene's germline CDR1 is SGHAT and CDR2 FQNNGV. This CDR3 is 13 amino acids long. The V end lost 1 base, the J end lost 6 bases, and 9 bases lay between the germline ends.

This clone was counted a few times. The chain couples TRBV5-1 to TRBJ1-1; maybe TRBD1 (6 bases). Trimming shortened V by 0 bases and J by 4 bases, and 16 bases separated the two germline ends. Germline-derived CDR1 and CDR2 are SGHRS and YFSETQ. The CDR3 extends over 16 amino acids. CDR3 DNA sequence: TGCGCCAGCAGCTTGGTTGGGGGCGGATCAACCACTGAAGCTTTCTTT. It specifies CASSLVGGGSTTEAFF.

The chain has TRBV27 and TRBJ1-1; 7 nucleotides align to TRBD1. V shed 4 bases, J shed 1 base, and the junction held 9 bases outside the gene matches. Germline-derived CDR1 and CDR2 are MNHEY and SMNVEV (reference sequence). The CDR3 contains 16 residues. The CDR3 region has the DNA TGTGCCAGCAGTTCCTTCCCCGGGACAGAGAACACTGAAGCTTTCTTT. Its translation is CASSSFPGTENTEAFF.

This rearrangement joins TRBV30 to TRBJ1-1; D gene unclear. Per the germline V gene, CDR1 is GTSNPN and CDR2 is SVGIG (reference sequence). Between the trimmed V and J ends, which lost 4 bases and 0 bases, there was a span of 12 bases. There are 14 residues in the CDR3. CDR3 residues: CAWIKGFLNTEAFF. The CDR3 region has the DNA TGTGCCTGGATAAAAGGGTTTCTGAACACTGAAGCTTTCTTT.

This chain joins TRBV7-3 and TRBJ2-5, with 14 bases matching TRBD2. The ends lost 4 bases at V and 3 bases at J; junction bases unmatched: 7. CDR1 SGHTA and CDR2 FQGTGA come from the germline V gene. This CDR3 is 17 amino acids long. CDR3 amino acids: CASSSQGLAGVEETQYF. CDR3 bases: TGTGCCAGCAGCTCCCAGGGACTAGCGGGAGTCGAAGAGACCCAGTACTTC.

V usage is TRBV30 and J usage is TRBJ2-2, with 8 positions matching TRBD2. Germline V gene data show CDR1 as GTSNPN and CDR2 as SVGIG (reference sequence). J gave up 6 bases and V 5 bases, and 8 bases lay outside the gene matches. The CDR3 sequence is 14 residues long. Here the CDR3 DNA reads TGTGCCTGGCAAGGGGGACTAGTGGCCGGGGAGCTGTTTTTT. This gives the protein CAWQGGLVAGELFF.

The chain carries TRBV4-2 and TRBJ2-7; D ambiguous. From germline, CDR1 is LGHNA and CDR2 YNFKEQ. CDR3 length: 13 residues. Trimming shortened V by 1 base and J by 3 bases, and 7 bases separated the two germline ends. CDR3 sequence (DNA): TGTGCCAGCAGCCAAGCGGCCAGCTACGAGCAGTACTTC. Protein sequence: CASSQAASYEQYF.

This clone came up once. This chain joins TRBV27 and TRBJ2-3; the D gene is possibly TRBD2 (7 bases). CDR3 length equals 17 residues. CDR1 MNHEY and CDR2 SMNVEV come from the germline V gene (reference sequence). V lost 1 base to trimming and J lost 4 bases, with 18 bases between them. The CDR3 nucleotides read TGTGCCAGCAGTTTATATGTGGGGGGGGCAAAAGCAGATACGCAGTATTTT. Translated: CASSLYVGGAKADTQYF.

The chain uses TRBV11-2 and TRBJ1-1, with 9 bases aligning to TRBD1. The CDR3 runs 14 residues. The germline V gene has CDR1 SGHAT and CDR2 FQNNGV. J lost 10 bases, V lost 1 base, and 7 bases had no gene match. The CDR3 loop is CASSLGGQGWGAFF. In nucleotides, the CDR3 is TGTGCCAGCAGCTTAGGGGGACAGGGCTGGGGAGCTTTCTTT.

The chain combines TRBV20-1 with TRBJ1-1; D unresolved. The CDR3 contains 11 residues. Deletions cut 0 bases from V and 11 bases from J, with 10 bases between. Germline assignment: CDR1 DFQATT and CDR2 SNEGSKA (reference sequence). CDR3 nucleotides: TGCAGTGCTAGAGATCTGGGATGGGCTTTCTTT. The encoded protein is CSARDLGWAFF.